These 22 T cell receptor beta chains were all obtained from the same sample, sequenced in a study of blood T cell repertoires in COVID-19 (dated by TCRdb to 2020 to 2022). Receptor libraries were prepared by the immunoSEQ multiplex PCR assay. TCRdb mirrors the immuneACCESS table, restricted to in-frame sequences. Some clones are absent from its copies; in checked studies, under half trace to an unresolved V gene, and the reason for the others is unknown. The sample table holds 200,000 to 250,000 clones, of which 85% were seen once. Roughly 2.8% of the sample is taken by the ten largest. Source material: peripheral blood. These receptors originate from a man between 50 and 59 years old who had recovered from COVID-19.

This clone was counted between two and nine times. The V call is TRBV30, the J call TRBJ1-5; the D gene is possibly TRBD1 (5 bases). Trimming pared 0 bases from V and 0 bases from J, leaving 15 bases between. The CDR3 runs to 17 residues. The germline gives CDR1 GTSNPN, CDR2 SVGIG (reference sequence). DNA of the CDR3: TGTGCCTGGAGTGTACCAACAGGACGCCCTAGCAATCAGCCCCAGCATTTT. This encodes CAWSVPTGRPSNQPQHF.

This clone showed up just once. The gene calls are TRBV6-5 and TRBJ2-3, with TRBD2 identical over 11 bases. V was pared by 5 bases and J by 3 bases, with 4 bases of the junction left unmatched. CDR3 length equals 15 residues. CDR1 and CDR2 (germline): MNHEY, SVGAGI. This chain's CDR3 is CASSPLAGATDTQYF. CDR3 sequence (DNA): TGTGCCAGCAGTCCACTAGCGGGAGCAACAGATACGCAGTATTTT.

This chain uses TRBV18 with TRBJ2-1, with D unresolved. V was shortened by 6 bases and J by 10 bases, with 16 bases between the two germline ends. CDR3 length: 13 amino acids. CDR1 and CDR2 (germline): KGHSH, LQKENI. The DNA of the CDR3 is TGTGCCAGCTCTTTTTCTATCACGGAGGAGCAGTTCTTC. Protein product: CASSFSITEEQFF. Supplemented by reference TRBV18 and TRBJ2-1, the full variable domain reads NAGVMQNPRHLVRRRGQEARLRCSPMKGHSHVYWYRQLPEEGLKFMVYLQKENIIDESGMPKERFSAEFPKEGPSILRIQQVVRGDSAAYFCASSFSITEEQFFGPGTRLTVL.

CDR3 nucleotide sequence: TGTGCCAGCAGCCAATCTACACTAGCGGGACTGGAGACCCAGTACTTC. This codes for CASSQSTLAGLETQYF. The chain recombines TRBV3-1 (or the pseudogene TRBV3-2) with TRBJ2-5; 10 nucleotides line up with TRBD2. Trimming removed 2 bases from V and 5 bases from J; junction bases left unmatched: 8. The CDR3 length is 16 residues. Germline V CDR1 and CDR2: LGHDT, YNNKEL (reference sequence).

The chain joins TRBV19 to TRBJ2-2, with TRBD1 matching 7 bases. Germline CDR1 LNHDA, CDR2 SQIVND (reference sequence). The CDR3 consists of 17 residues. The J segment lost 7 bases and the V segment lost 8 bases, leaving 19 bases of the junction unmatched. The CDR3: CASRPYTGDEVHGELFF. The CDR3 DNA is TGTGCCAGTCGCCCCTACACAGGGGATGAAGTCCACGGGGAGCTGTTTTTT.

Note on this clone: The junction and the germline gene differ at one end; a read error may be behind it. The chain has TRBV6-5 and TRBJ1-2; 9 positions agree with TRBD1. This CDR3 is built from 10 residues. In germline, CDR1 is MNHEY, CDR2 SVGAGI. The chain's CDR3 is CTTGGYGYTF. CDR3 bases: TGCACGACAGGGGGCTATGGCTACACCTTC.

V and J are TRBV7-8 and TRBJ1-1, with 9 bases lining up with TRBD1. Trimming took 8 bases from V and 5 from J; bases not matched to a gene: 9. CDR3 size: 14 residues. The germline CDR1 and CDR2 sequences are SGHVS and FQNEAQ. CDR3 amino acids: CASGPGDRVTEAFF. CDR3 bases: TGTGCCAGCGGACCGGGGGACAGGGTAACTGAAGCTTTCTTT.

This clone showed up just once. The rearrangement joins TRBV2 to TRBJ2-1, with 9 nucleotides matching TRBD1. The V segment lost 8 bases and the J segment 8 bases; nucleotides outside the gene matches: 10. In germline, CDR1 is SNHLY, CDR2 FYNNEI. The CDR3 contains 14 residues. CDR3 protein: CASPKTGGGDEQFF. In DNA form, the CDR3 reads TGTGCCAGCCCTAAAACAGGGGGCGGGGATGAGCAGTTCTTC.

V is TRBV2 and J is TRBJ2-3; TRBD2 agrees at 9 bases. V lost 7 bases and J lost 6; bases outside the gene matches: 20. CDR3 length: 18 residues. Germline V lookup: CDR1 SNHLY, CDR2 FYNNEI. CDR3 in amino acids: CASTAAEGTSLWLDTQYF. The CDR3 DNA reads as TGTGCCAGCACCGCCGCTGAAGGGACTAGCCTCTGGTTGGATACGCAGTATTTT.

This chain joins TRBV29-1 and TRBJ2-5; D might be TRBD2 (5 bases). The CDR3 consists of 13 residues. The V gene's germline CDR1 is SQVTM and CDR2 ANQGSEA. Deletions cut 4 bases from V and 1 base from J, with 10 bases between. CDR3: CSVGRLLQETQYF. Here the CDR3 DNA reads TGCAGCGTTGGCCGACTACTCCAAGAGACCCAGTACTTC.

The chain couples TRBV5-5 to TRBJ1-1, with D perhaps TRBD1 (6 bases). Germline-derived CDR1 and CDR2 are SGHKS and YYEKEE (reference sequence). This CDR3 region has 14 residues. V was shortened by 3 bases and J by 1 base, with 10 bases between the two germline ends. CDR3 sequence reads: CASSYSGANTEAFF. The CDR3 DNA reads as TGTGCCAGCAGCTATTCAGGGGCGAACACTGAAGCTTTCTTT.

The V call is TRBV5-1, the J call TRBJ2-5, with TRBD1 matching over 8 bases. The CDR3 runs to 17 residues. Trimming at V came to 2 bases and at J to 1 base, leaving 10 bases not matched to a gene. Per the germline V gene, CDR1 is SGHRS and CDR2 is YFSETQ. The CDR3 here is CASSLSTGGLGQETQYF. The CDR3 DNA follows: TGCGCCAGCAGCTTATCCACAGGGGGGTTAGGCCAAGAGACCCAGTACTTC.

This clone was seen a handful of times. This chain uses TRBV4-2 with TRBJ2-1, with D possibly being TRBD2 (5 bases). V was pared by 4 bases and J by 7 bases, with 17 bases between. The CDR3 consists of 15 residues. Germline CDR1 LGHNA, CDR2 YNFKEQ. CDR3 amino acids: CASSPNLNTGNEQFF. Written as DNA, the CDR3 is TGTGCCAGCAGCCCAAACCTTAATACGGGGAATGAGCAGTTCTTC.

This chain connects TRBV28 to TRBJ1-2, with TRBD1 as a possible D gene (6 bases). The germline V and J ends were trimmed by 6 bases and 1 base, with 9 bases remaining between them. CDR3 length: 13 residues. CDR1 MDHEN and CDR2 SYDVKM come from the germline V gene. The DNA of the CDR3 is TGTGCCAGCAGCAGGGGTATTAACTATGGCTACACCTTC. Encoded protein: CASSRGINYGYTF.

This chain uses TRBV6-5 with TRBJ1-1; no definite D call. The CDR3 loop spans 15 amino acids. CDR1 is MNHEY and CDR2 is SVGAGI in the germline V gene. Trimming shortened V by 6 bases and J by 4 bases, and 18 bases separated the two germline ends. For the CDR3, the DNA is TGTGCCAGCAGGATATACTCGACGGCTAGCACTGAAGCTTTCTTT. Translation: CASRIYSTASTEAFF.

This clone was found once. The chain joins TRBV6-5 to TRBJ2-7, with 7 bases lining up with TRBD2. CDR1 and CDR2 from the germline V gene are MNHEY and SVGAGI. V was pared by 0 bases and J by 0 bases, with 5 bases of the junction left unmatched. The CDR3 spans 16 residues. CDR3 sequence reads: CASSYSIAGLSYEQYF. Here the CDR3 DNA reads TGTGCCAGCAGTTACTCGATAGCGGGCCTCTCCTACGAGCAGTACTTC.

The chain combines TRBV10-1 with TRBJ2-7, with 8 bases lining up with TRBD2. The V and J ends lost 5 bases and 5 bases, in that order; junction bases with no gene match: 5. This CDR3 is 13 amino acids long. Per germline, CDR1 WNHNN and CDR2 SYGVQD (reference sequence). The DNA of the CDR3 is TGCGCCAGCAGTAGCGGGAGAAAGGACGAGCAGTACTTC. This encodes CASSSGRKDEQYF.

This chain joins TRBV27 and TRBJ2-3; 9 bases are shared with TRBD1. Unmatched junction bases numbered 10, after V lost 5 bases and J lost 4 bases. The germline V gene encodes CDR1 MNHEY and CDR2 SMNVEV (reference sequence). The CDR3 is 16 residues long. CDR3: CASSRLPGQGSDTQYF. CDR3 nucleotides: TGTGCCAGCAGTCGTTTACCGGGACAGGGATCAGATACGCAGTATTTT.

The chain employs TRBV27 and TRBJ2-5; 7 nucleotides agree with TRBD1. Germline V gene lookup returns CDR1 MNHEY and CDR2 SMNVEV (reference sequence). There are 15 residues in the CDR3. Trimming at V came to 5 bases and at J to 6 bases, leaving 12 bases not matched to a gene. The CDR3 DNA sequence: TGTGCCAGCAGTACAAAAATAGGGGGCTCGAAGACCCAGTACTTC. Translating it yields CASSTKIGGSKTQYF.

The V gene is TRBV4-1, the J gene TRBJ1-1, with D possibly matching TRBD1 (5 bases). The CDR3 spans 13 residues. The V end lost 7 bases, the J end lost 5 bases, and 14 bases lay between the germline ends. Germline V lookup: CDR1 MGHRA, CDR2 YSYEKL. The CDR3 loop is CASTSVGRTEAFF. The CDR3 region has the DNA TGCGCCAGCACCTCCGTGGGGCGGACTGAAGCTTTCTTT.

This chain connects TRBV19 to TRBJ2-2; TRBD1 matches 8 bases. V lost 5 bases and J lost 3; bases outside the gene matches: 2. The CDR3 runs 14 residues. Germline V gene data show CDR1 as LNHDA and CDR2 as SQIVND (reference sequence). The CDR3 DNA follows: TGTGCCAGTAGTTTGACAGGGGACACCGGGGAGCTGTTTTTT. Protein product: CASSLTGDTGELFF.

The count of this clone is one. The chain combines TRBV6-5 with TRBJ2-7, with D possibly TRBD1 on 5 matching bases. This CDR3 comprises 13 residues. CDR1 and CDR2 (germline): MNHEY, SVGAGI. With 6 bases removed from V and 5 bases from J, the gap between germline ends came to 14 bases. CDR3 nucleotide sequence: TGTGCCAGCAGGAAGGCAGGGTTCGACGAGCAGTACTTC. Its translation is CASRKAGFDEQYF.